The TCR beta chain under discussion was sequenced for a study of response to subunit inactivated influenza vaccine. Notes on the study in general: Researchers suggested that each seasonal influenza vaccination recruits few new T cells.

This CDR3 region has 14 residues. V lost 6 bases, J lost 5 bases, and 7 bases stayed unmatched. Germline V gene data show CDR1 as MNHNS and CDR2 as SASEGT. This clonotype was counted only a few times. Its antigen is still unknown. TCRdb reanalysed the RT-PCR reads using MiXCR and keeps one entry per CDR3 protein. The repertoire holds hundreds of thousands of distinct CDR3 sequences, approximately 13% seen once, with around 7% in the top ten. The sample consisted of PBMCs from blood, taken 14 days before vaccination. The chain has TRBV6-1 and TRBJ1-2; 9 bases align to TRBD1. This sequence was found in a man in his forties or fifties who received an inactivated influenza vaccine. The CDR3 DNA follows: TGTGCCAGCAGCCAGGGACAGGGTATTTATGGCTACACCTTC. As protein: CASSQGQGIYGYTF.